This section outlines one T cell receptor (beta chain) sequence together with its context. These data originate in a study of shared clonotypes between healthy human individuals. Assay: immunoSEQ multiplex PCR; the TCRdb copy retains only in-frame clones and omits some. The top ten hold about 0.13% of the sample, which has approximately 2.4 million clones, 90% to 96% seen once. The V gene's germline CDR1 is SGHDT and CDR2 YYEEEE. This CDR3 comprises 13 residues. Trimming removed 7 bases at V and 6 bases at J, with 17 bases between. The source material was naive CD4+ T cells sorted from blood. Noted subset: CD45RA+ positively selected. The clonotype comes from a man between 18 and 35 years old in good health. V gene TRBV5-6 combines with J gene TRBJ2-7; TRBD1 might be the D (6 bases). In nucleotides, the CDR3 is TGTGCCAGCGGCCGGACAGCGTCAGGCGAGCAGTACTTC. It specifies CASGRTASGEQYF.